The text below deals with one T cell receptor beta chain. Its target antigen remains unknown. Base-call qualities are not available, and no considerably larger clone is one nucleotide away. The library was built by means of the immunoSEQ multiplex PCR assay. TCRdb took over this immuneACCESS table, retaining in-frame rearrangements with V and J assigned. Such tables are incomplete; in checked studies, under half of the missing clones stem from an unresolved V gene, and the remainder is unexplained. For this sample there are under 40,000 clones; 88% appear just once. Around 5.8% of the sample is taken by the ten largest. These data originate in a study of PD-1 and CTLA-4 blockade in melanoma (dated by TCRdb to about 2021). Background on the whole study: The study compared how PD-1 blockade and CTLA-4 blockade affected the melanoma-reactive CD8 T cell response in patients with melanoma.

The germline V gene yields LGHNA for CDR1 and YSLEER for CDR2. Its CDR3 holds 17 amino acids, cysteine through phenylalanine. The retained sequence is limited to the CDR3, 51 bases, with the frame set at the first base. The V end loses 0 bases and the J end loses 2 bases, and a stretch of 17 bases separates them. The sequence links TRBV4-3 to TRBJ2-7; the D gene is possibly TRBD1 or TRBD2, each agreeing over 5 bases. The receptor comes from a human donor with melanoma. The material sequenced was CD8+ T cells from peripheral blood, taken from a patient given anti-PD-1 treatment. The DNA sequence is TGCGCCAGCAGCCAAGATGCTGGCACAGGACTTACCTACGAGCAGTACTTC. Its protein product is CASSQDAGTGLTYEQYF.